This TCR beta chain originates from a study of blood T cell repertoires in COVID-19. In the study overall: Material from acute and convalescent COVID-19 was sourced from the United States, Italy and Spain.

The CDR3 has 15 residues. Trimming took 5 bases from V and 2 from J, leaving 16 bases between them. Germline V lookup: CDR1 SGHAT, CDR2 FQNNGV. Assay: immunoSEQ multiplex PCR; the TCRdb copy retains only in-frame clones and omits some. The sample lists roughly 250,000 clones; under 90% were seen once. The source is a human donor in a cohort sampled during active COVID-19. The sample consisted of peripheral blood. V usage is TRBV11-2 and J usage is TRBJ2-7; tentative D call: TRBD2 (6 bases). The CDR3: CASSPRETQTYEQYF. As DNA, the CDR3 is TGTGCCAGCAGCCCTCGGGAGACACAGACCTACGAGCAGTACTTC.